These 8 T cell receptor beta chains came from one sample sequenced in a study of blood T cells in healthy people across ages. Then a second PCR, running about 7 to 11 cycles, was carried out with a sample-barcoded 5' primer and a J-beta primer mix. One entry per CDR3 protein, called by TCRdb with MiXCR from the 5' RACE reads. The table shows 790,000 or so distinct CDR3 sequences, with 46% occurring only once. Sequenced: blood. Source of these receptors: a man of 80 years or more in good health.

This clonotype was picked up one time. The chain couples TRBV11-2 to TRBJ2-1; D ambiguous. Deletions cut 1 base from V and 2 bases from J, with 9 bases between. This CDR3 has 15 residues. Per germline, CDR1 SGHAT and CDR2 FQNNGV. CDR3 region: CASSLGRRPYNEQFF. The CDR3 DNA reads as TGTGCCAGCAGCTTAGGACGCCGGCCCTACAATGAGCAGTTCTTC. The full variable domain, in which reference TRBV11-2 and TRBJ2-1 provide the parts outside the CDR3, is EAGVAQSPRYKIIEKRQSVAFWCNPISGHATLYWYQQILGQGPKLLIQFQNNGVVDDSQLPKDRFSAERLKGVDSTLKIQPAKLEDSAVYLCASSLGRRPYNEQFFGPGTRLTVL.

This chain joins TRBV2 and TRBJ1-1; the D is unclear. The ends were cut back, 6 bases at V and 8 bases at J, with 13 bases in the middle. The CDR3 runs 12 residues. The germline gives CDR1 SNHLY, CDR2 FYNNEI. CDR3 in amino acids: CASSLEATEAFF. The CDR3, as DNA: TGTGCCAGCAGCCTCGAGGCGACCGAAGCTTTCTTT.

This chain links TRBV12-3 or TRBV12-4 with TRBJ2-1, with 11 bases matching TRBD2. With 4 bases clipped from V and 3 bases from J, the junction kept 5 bases outside the gene matches. This CDR3 has 16 residues. CDR3 coding DNA: TGTGCCAGCAGTTCCCGGACTAGCGGGTACTACAATGAGCAGTTCTTC. This encodes CASSSRTSGYYNEQFF.

This clonotype was seen a few times. The chain is built from TRBV6-5 and TRBJ2-1, with TRBD2 as a possible D gene (5 bases). V lost 0 bases and J lost 4, with 16 bases in between. This CDR3 region has 17 residues. The germline gives CDR1 MNHEY, CDR2 SVGAGI. The CDR3 here is CASSYSTPAVPYNEQFF. The CDR3 nucleotides are TGTGCCAGCAGTTACTCGACTCCAGCGGTACCTTACAATGAGCAGTTCTTC.

This clonotype has just a few counts. V is TRBV6-1 and J is TRBJ1-1, with D hard to call. V shed 5 bases and J shed 1 base, with 11 bases lying between them. The CDR3 has 14 residues. CDR1 is MNHNS and CDR2 is SASEGT in the germline V gene. Here the CDR3 DNA reads TGTGCCAGCAGTCCGGTCCGGACGAACACTGAAGCTTTCTTT. It translates to CASSPVRTNTEAFF.

This clonotype came up a few times. The chain carries TRBV12-3 or TRBV12-4 and TRBJ2-1, with 7 bases lining up with TRBD2. The CDR3 loop spans 17 amino acids. Trimming took 7 bases from V and 5 from J; bases not matched to a gene: 17. DNA of the CDR3: TGTGCCAGCACCCGGGGGGTTGGGTCTATCCCTAACAATGAGCAGTTCTTC. Its protein is CASTRGVGSIPNNEQFF.

This clonotype is a singleton in its sample. The J gene is TRBJ2-5, the V gene TRBV2; either TRBD1 or TRBD2 may supply D (5 bases each). The closer fit of TRBJ2-7 to the DNA end suggests the J call may be wrong. This CDR3 is built from 15 residues. From germline, CDR1 is SNHLY and CDR2 FYNNEI. The CDR3 DNA follows: TGTGCCAGCAGTGAAGTTCCGGGACCACCCTACGAGCAGTACTTC. Its translation is CASSEVPGPPYEQYF.

The chain is built from TRBV29-1 and TRBJ2-3, with 8 bases matching TRBD2. With 8 bases clipped from V and 3 bases from J, the junction kept 7 bases outside the gene matches. Germline-derived CDR1 and CDR2 are SQVTM and ANQGSEA. The CDR3 contains 13 residues. The CDR3 DNA reads TGCAGCTCCGGGGGGGCGAATACAGATACGCAGTATTTT. Its protein is CSSGGANTDTQYF.